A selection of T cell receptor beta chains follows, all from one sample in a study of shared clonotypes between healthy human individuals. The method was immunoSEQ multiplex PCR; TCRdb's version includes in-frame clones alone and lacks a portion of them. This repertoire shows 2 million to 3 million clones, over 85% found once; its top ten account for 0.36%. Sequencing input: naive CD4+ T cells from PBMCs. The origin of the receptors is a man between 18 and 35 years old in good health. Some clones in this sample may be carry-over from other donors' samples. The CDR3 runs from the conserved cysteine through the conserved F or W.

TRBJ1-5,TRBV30,CAWNTGAAGNQPQHF
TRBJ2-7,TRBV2,CASSDDSAGAYEQYF
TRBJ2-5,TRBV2,CASSEALQGGTQYF
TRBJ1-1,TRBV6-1,CASSEVWGNTEAFF
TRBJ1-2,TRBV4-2,CASSQDPGNYGYTF
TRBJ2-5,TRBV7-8,CASSFQRQETQYF
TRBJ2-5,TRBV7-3,CASSLQDSQETQYF
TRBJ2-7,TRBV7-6,CASSREDSSYEQYF
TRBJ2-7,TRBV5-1,CASSPRTSGRDEQYF
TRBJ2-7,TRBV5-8,CASSPGAGGPGSSYEQYF
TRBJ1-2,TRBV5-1,CASSLDGSYTF
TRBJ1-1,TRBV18,CASSQGKDTEAFF
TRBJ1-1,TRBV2,CASSYDRIGEAFF
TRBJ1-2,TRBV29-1,CSVGGQEGGYTF
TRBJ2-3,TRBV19,CASSMPGAGSRLSGRDTQYF
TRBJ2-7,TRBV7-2,CASSFASGRGYEQYF
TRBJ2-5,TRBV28,CASSALTSGNWKTQYF
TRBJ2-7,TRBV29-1,CSVLYGDGEQYF
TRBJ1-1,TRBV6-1,CASSRRQGARTEAFF
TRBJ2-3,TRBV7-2,CASSPGLVEKYF
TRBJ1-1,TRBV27,CASSFSRGTEAFF
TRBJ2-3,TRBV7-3,CASSLRTSGSVDTQYF
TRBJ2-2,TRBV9,CASRGGQGPTGELFF
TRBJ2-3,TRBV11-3,CASSSRQGPTDTQYF
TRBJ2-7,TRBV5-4,CASTSSGGRGGYDEQYF
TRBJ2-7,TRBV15,CATSTRNTGYEQYF
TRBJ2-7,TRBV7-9,CASSLRASGRIDEQYF
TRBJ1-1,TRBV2,CASSQGGTEAFF
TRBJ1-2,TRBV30,CAWSPTTPGALNYGYTF
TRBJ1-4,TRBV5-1,CASREEAQGRLFF
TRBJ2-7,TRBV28,CASVPGGTSVYEQYF
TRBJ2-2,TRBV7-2,CASSLAGRNTGELFF
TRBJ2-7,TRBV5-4,CASSLASGQGVHEQYF
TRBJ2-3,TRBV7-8,CATSGGYTDTQYF
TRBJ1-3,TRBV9,CASSVNSGNTIYF